The rows below give T cell receptor beta chains drawn from one sample of a study of shared clonotypes between healthy human individuals. TCRdb's copy holds only in-frame clones and misses some; the assay was immunoSEQ multiplex PCR. Here the sample spans about a million clones, approximately 80% being singletons. The sequenced sample was memory CD4+ T cells from PBMCs. These receptors were taken from a man between 18 and 35 years old in good health. Some clones in this sample may be carry-over from other donors' samples. Both conserved end residues are part of each CDR3. A D gene is named only where the DNA matches it firmly. The size of a clone is reported for some rows only, either as once, few or many, or as a class for expanded clones.

cdr3_length,d_call,v_call,j_call,clone_size,cdr3_nt,cdr3_aa
15,.,TRBV7-8,TRBJ1-2,.,TGTGCCAGCAGCCTTCAGACAGGTACCTACTATGGCTACACCTTC,CASSLQTGTYYGYTF
15,.,TRBV6-5,TRBJ2-5,.,TGTGCCAGCAGTCCGACGCTTCGGGCCCAAGAGACCCAGTACTTC,CASSPTLRAQETQYF
16,.,TRBV29-1,TRBJ2-1,.,TGCAGCGTTGAAGATACGGGGGAGAGCTCCTACAATGAGCAGTTCTTC,CSVEDTGESSYNEQFF
11,.,TRBV11-1,TRBJ2-3,few,TGTGCCAGCGGAGAAGGGGATACGCAGTATTTT,CASGEGDTQYF
15,.,TRBV5-1,TRBJ1-1,.,TGCGCCAGCAAAAGGACATCTGAACAGAACACTGAAGCTTTCTTT,CASKRTSEQNTEAFF
13,TRBD1,TRBV2,TRBJ2-7,once,TGTGCCAGCACCAACGAACGACAGGGAGAGCAGTACTTC,CASTNERQGEQYF
14,.,TRBV18,TRBJ2-5,.,TGTGCCAGCTCACTCCTTCAGGGAAGAGATACCCAGTACTTC,CASSLLQGRDTQYF
15,.,TRBV18,TRBJ1-1,.,TGTGCCAGCTCACCCGGGGCTGGGGGTGGGACTGAAGCTTTCTTT,CASSPGAGGGTEAFF
15,TRBD2,TRBV27,TRBJ2-3,few,TGTGCCAGCAGTTTCTGGCGGGGGGGAACAGATACGCAGTATTTT,CASSFWRGGTDTQYF
13,.,TRBV7-9,TRBJ1-1,.,TGTGCCAGCAGGGGGCAGGACTCCGTGGGGGCTTTCTTT,CASRGQDSVGAFF
15,.,TRBV6-5,TRBJ1-5,.,TGTGCCAGCAGTGGAGAAAGGTCGACTTATCAGCCCCAGCATTTT,CASSGERSTYQPQHF
14,.,TRBV11-2,TRBJ2-3,once,TGTGCCAGCAGCCGCTACGTAGGCACAGATACGCAGTATTTT,CASSRYVGTDTQYF
14,.,TRBV2,TRBJ2-7,.,TGTGCCAGCAGTGCAGAAACGGCAAGCTACGAGCAGTACTTC,CASSAETASYEQYF
16,TRBD2,TRBV5-1,TRBJ2-1,.,TGCGCCAGCAGCTTGGCCTCTAGCGGAACCTACAATGAGCAGTTCTTC,CASSLASSGTYNEQFF
16,TRBD1,TRBV5-1,TRBJ1-1,.,TGCGCCAGCAGCTTAGGACAGGGAGTGGTGTGGACTGAAGCTTTCTTT,CASSLGQGVVWTEAFF
12,.,TRBV6-5,TRBJ2-5,.,TGTGCCAGCAGTTCCTTCGGGGGACCCCAGTACTTC,CASSSFGGPQYF
16,TRBD2,TRBV7-2,TRBJ2-3,.,TGTGCCAGCAGCTTCGGTAGCGGGAGGGCCATAGATACGCAGTATTTT,CASSFGSGRAIDTQYF
13,TRBD2,TRBV28,TRBJ2-5,once,TGTGCCAGCAGCCGGACTAGCCAAGAGACCCAGTACTTC,CASSRTSQETQYF
15,.,TRBV7-3,TRBJ2-6,once,TGTGCCAGCAGCCCGCTCACTTCTGGGGCCAACGTCCTGACTTTC,CASSPLTSGANVLTF
14,TRBD2,TRBV19,TRBJ2-2,.,TGTGCCAGTAGAGGGGCTAGCGGGACCGGGGAGCTGTTTTTT,CASRGASGTGELFF
13,.,TRBV18,TRBJ1-2,.,TGTGCCAGCTCACTATCCGGGATCTATGGCTACACCTTC,CASSLSGIYGYTF
13,.,TRBV10-3,TRBJ1-2,few,TGTGCCATCAGTGAAAGGGACGGTTATGGCTACACCTTC,CAISERDGYGYTF
14,.,TRBV19,TRBJ1-1,.,TGTGCCAGTAGTATTCGAAACCCGGACACTGAAGCTTTCTTT,CASSIRNPDTEAFF
15,.,TRBV15,TRBJ2-5,.,TGTGCCACCAGCAGAGATGGTCAGAAACAAGAGACCCAGTACTTC,CATSRDGQKQETQYF
12,.,TRBV6-5,TRBJ1-5,.,TGTGCCAGCAGTTACCCCGGGAGGGCCCAGCATTTT,CASSYPGRAQHF
14,TRBD1,TRBV7-2,TRBJ2-7,few,TGTGCCAGCAGCTTGGGCAGGGACAGTTTGGAGCAGTACTTC,CASSLGRDSLEQYF
16,TRBD2,TRBV28,TRBJ2-3,.,TGTGCCAGCAGTATAGAAGCGGGAGGGCCGGGAGATACGCAGTATTTT,CASSIEAGGPGDTQYF
15,TRBD1,TRBV27,TRBJ1-2,.,TGTGCCAGCAACCTACAGGGGGTAGTGATCTATGGCTACACCTTC,CASNLQGVVIYGYTF
14,TRBD1,TRBV5-8,TRBJ1-1,.,TGTGCCAGCAGCTTAGGACAGGGGTGGGCTGAAGCTTTCTTT,CASSLGQGWAEAFF
17,.,TRBV13,TRBJ1-4,.,TGTGCCAGCAGCTCAAAACCTTCTCGGAACACTAATGAAAAACTGTTTTTT,CASSSKPSRNTNEKLFF
15,TRBD2,TRBV7-3,TRBJ2-3,.,TGTGCCAGCAGCATGACCGGGACTAGCGAGGGTACGCAGTATTTT,CASSMTGTSEGTQYF
16,TRBD2,TRBV18,TRBJ2-7,.,TGTGCCAGCTCTCCAACCGGGACTAGCGCAACCTACGAGCAGTACTTC,CASSPTGTSATYEQYF
15,TRBD2,TRBV28,TRBJ2-7,.,TGTGCCAGCAGTCCTGGACTAGCGGCCGGGGACGAGCAGTACTTC,CASSPGLAAGDEQYF
16,TRBD1,TRBV4-1,TRBJ2-2,.,TGCGCCAGCAGCCAAGGGACAGGGGGCCACACCGGGGAGCTGTTTTTT,CASSQGTGGHTGELFF
15,TRBD1,TRBV5-1,TRBJ1-5,once,TGCGCCAGCAGCCTACAGGGGGGTGACAATCAGCCCCAGCATTTT,CASSLQGGDNQPQHF
13,.,TRBV15,TRBJ2-1,once,TGTGCCTGCGGGGCGGGGCCCTACAATGAGCAGTTCTTC,CACGAGPYNEQFF
13,.,TRBV27,TRBJ2-1,many,TGTGCCAGCAGTTTGAATAGGGACAATGAGCAGTTCTTC,CASSLNRDNEQFF
13,.,TRBV2,TRBJ2-2,.,TGTGCCAGCCTCCGGGAGCTCACCGGGGAGCTGTTTTTT,CASLRELTGELFF
15,.,TRBV5-5,TRBJ2-1,.,TGTGCCAGCAGGTGGGGAGATAGCTCCTACAATGAGCAGTTCTTC,CASRWGDSSYNEQFF
14,.,TRBV6-5,TRBJ2-6,.,TGTGCCAGCAGGATCAGTTCTGGGGCCAACGTCCTGACTTTC,CASRISSGANVLTF
12,.,TRBV7-9,TRBJ2-7,.,TGTGCCAGCAGCCTAACAGGGACCGAGCAGTACTTC,CASSLTGTEQYF
14,.,TRBV6-1,TRBJ2-5,.,TGTGCCAGCAGTAGACGCGTCTCCCAAGAGACCCAGTACTTC,CASSRRVSQETQYF
12,.,TRBV28,TRBJ2-3,.,TGTGCCAGCAGTTTAAATCCACAATGGAAGTATTTT,CASSLNPQWKYF
17,TRBD1,TRBV7-4,TRBJ1-1,.,TGTGCCAGCAGCGTTTGGACAGGGGGAAGGTGGAACACTGAAGCTTTCTTT,CASSVWTGGRWNTEAFF
15,TRBD1,TRBV11-2,TRBJ1-2,.,TGTGCCAGCCGCCGTACCGGGACAGGGGGCTATGGCTACACCTTC,CASRRTGTGGYGYTF
14,.,TRBV6-1,TRBJ1-3,.,TGTGCCAGCAGTGGAGACAGGTCTAGCAACACCATATATTTT,CASSGDRSSNTIYF
15,.,TRBV5-1,TRBJ2-3,.,TGCGCCAGCAGCTTGATTCTAGCGAACACAGATACGCAGTATTTT,CASSLILANTDTQYF
15,.,TRBV9,TRBJ1-5,.,TGTGCCAGCAGCTCATCTCCCAGTTCCGATCAGCCCCAGCATTTT,CASSSSPSSDQPQHF
14,.,TRBV5-1,TRBJ2-5,.,TGCGCCAGCACTCCAGGGGGGGCTGGGGAGACCCAGTACTTC,CASTPGGAGETQYF
14,.,TRBV18,TRBJ1-6,.,TGTGCCAGCTCACGACAGATCAATAATTCACCCCTCCACTTT,CASSRQINNSPLHF
15,.,TRBV7-2,TRBJ1-2,.,TGTGCCAGCAGCCCCCAGAACTCCATCCCCTATGGCTACACCTTC,CASSPQNSIPYGYTF
14,.,TRBV9,TRBJ2-1,.,TGTGCCAGCAGCGGACGACTAGGGTTCAATGAGCAGTTCTTC,CASSGRLGFNEQFF
15,.,TRBV7-9,TRBJ2-7,.,TGTGCCAGCAGCTCAACCTTCGTACAGGGCATCGAGCAGTACTTC,CASSSTFVQGIEQYF
16,TRBD2,TRBV5-1,TRBJ2-3,.,TGCGCCAGCAGCCCGCGAGCGGGAGGGCCAACAGATACGCAGTATTTT,CASSPRAGGPTDTQYF
15,TRBD1,TRBV5-1,TRBJ2-4,.,TGCGCCAGCAGCCTACAGGGACAGGGAGGAAACATTCAGTACTTC,CASSLQGQGGNIQYF
17,.,TRBV14,TRBJ2-7,.,TGTGCCAGCAGCCGGTCCGGGACAAGAAAGATTTTGAACGAGCAGTACTTC,CASSRSGTRKILNEQYF
15,.,TRBV6-5,TRBJ2-1,once,TGTGCCAGCACTCCAAGAGGTAGCTCCTACAATGAGCAGTTCTTC,CASTPRGSSYNEQFF
16,TRBD1,TRBV30,TRBJ1-1,few,TGTGCCTGGAGTGCCTACAGGGGCGTTCGCGACACTGAAGCTTTCTTT,CAWSAYRGVRDTEAFF
14,.,TRBV28,TRBJ1-5,.,TGTGCCAGCAGTTTAGATTTTTCGGGTTGGCCCCAGCATTTT,CASSLDFSGWPQHF
15,.,TRBV11-2,TRBJ2-7,.,TGTGCCAGCAGCCCCCCGCGGGGGCACTCCTACGAGCAGTACTTC,CASSPPRGHSYEQYF